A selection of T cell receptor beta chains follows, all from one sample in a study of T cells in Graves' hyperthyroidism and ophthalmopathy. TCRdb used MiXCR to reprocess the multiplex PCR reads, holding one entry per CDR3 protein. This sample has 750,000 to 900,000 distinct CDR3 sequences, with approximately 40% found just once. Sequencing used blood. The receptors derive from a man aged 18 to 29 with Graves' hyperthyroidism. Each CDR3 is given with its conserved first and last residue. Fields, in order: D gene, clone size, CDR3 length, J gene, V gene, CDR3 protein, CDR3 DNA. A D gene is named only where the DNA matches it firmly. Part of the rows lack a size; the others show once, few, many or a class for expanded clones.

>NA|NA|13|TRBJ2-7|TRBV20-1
CSARVGSFGEQYF
TGCAGTGCTAGAGTGGGCTCCTTTGGGGAGCAGTACTTC
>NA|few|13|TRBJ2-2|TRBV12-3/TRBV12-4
CASRPTGTGELFF
TGTGCCAGCAGGCCGACAGGAACCGGGGAGCTGTTTTTT
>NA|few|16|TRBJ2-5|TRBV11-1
CASSSPPGGPQETQYF
TGTGCCAGCAGTTCCCCTCCGGGCGGACCACAAGAGACCCAGTACTTC
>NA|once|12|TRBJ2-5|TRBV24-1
CATSEGPETQYF
TGTGCCACCAGTGAGGGCCCAGAGACCCAGTACTTC
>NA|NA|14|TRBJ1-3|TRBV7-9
CASSRGDSGNTIYF
TGTGCCAGCAGCCGAGGAGACAGCGGAAACACCATATATTTT
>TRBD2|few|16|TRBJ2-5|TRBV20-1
CSAATGRGGHQETQYF
TGCAGTGCCGCGACGGGGCGCGGGGGACACCAAGAGACCCAGTACTTC
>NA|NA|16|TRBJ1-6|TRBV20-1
CSAQRGGSSYNSPLHF
TGCAGTGCCCAGAGGGGGGGTAGTTCCTATAATTCACCCCTCCACTTT
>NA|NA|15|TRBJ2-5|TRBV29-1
CSVGGGGGDFETQYF
TGCAGCGTTGGGGGCGGAGGTGGAGACTTCGAGACCCAGTACTTC
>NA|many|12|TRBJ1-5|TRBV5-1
CASSETVQPQHF
TGCGCCAGCAGCGAGACAGTGCAGCCCCAGCATTTT
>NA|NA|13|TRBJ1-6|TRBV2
CASSDSGESPLHF
TGTGCCAGCAGTGACTCGGGGGAATCACCCCTCCACTTT
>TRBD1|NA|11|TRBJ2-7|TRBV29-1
CSVGDRSEQYF
TGCAGCGTTGGGGACAGGAGCGAGCAGTACTTC